This TCR beta chain was captured in a study of T cells in Graves' hyperthyroidism and ophthalmopathy. Patients aged 18 to 65 had newly diagnosed hyperthyroidism of under 2 months' duration. The ends lost 3 bases at V and 0 bases at J; junction bases unmatched: 7. This CDR3 is 18 amino acids long. Germline CDR1 and CDR2: MNHNS and SASEGT. It was RNA transcripts that yielded the amplified TCR beta CDR3 regions. First-round RT-PCR targeting the TCR CDR3 was performed with the HTBI primer set. TCRdb re-called the multiplex PCR reads through MiXCR, storing one row per CDR3 protein. The sample has hundreds of thousands of distinct CDR3 sequences; 11% to 15% are singletons.

Sequencing was performed on blood. The chain is built from TRBV6-1 and TRBJ2-6, with 8 bases that match TRBD1. This receptor was taken from a woman aged 25 to 39 with Graves' hyperthyroidism that later progressed to Graves' ophthalmopathy. The CDR3 bases are TGTGCCAGCAGTGAGGTGGACAGGGCGAGCTCTGGGGCCAACGTCCTGACTTTC. Residues: CASSEVDRASSGANVLTF.